This entry lists 25 T cell receptor beta chains sequenced from one sample in a study of blood T cells in healthy people across ages. The second PCR ran roughly 7 to 12 cycles with a sample-barcoded 5' primer and J-beta primers. TCRdb independently ran MiXCR on the 5' RACE reads; one entry per CDR3 protein. The table has over 1.5 million distinct CDR3 sequences, roughly 49% seen once; the top ten hold 2.1%. Sample: blood. These receptors all come from a woman between 35 and 50 years old in good health.

The V call is TRBV29-1, the J call TRBJ1-2, with a possible D match to TRBD1 (6 bases). Germline CDR1 SQVTM, CDR2 ANQGSEA. With 7 bases removed from V and 6 bases from J, the gap between germline ends came to 15 bases. The CDR3 is made up of 12 amino acids. The CDR3, as DNA: TGCAGCGGACGGACAGCACCGGATGGCTACACCTTC. Translated, it gives CSGRTAPDGYTF.

The chain has TRBV7-2 and TRBJ1-3, with D possibly being TRBD1 (5 bases). Trimming took 1 base from V and 11 from J, leaving 18 bases between them. The germline CDR1 and CDR2 sequences are SGHTA and FQGNSA. The CDR3 has 15 amino acids. DNA for the CDR3: TGTGCCAGCAGCTTAGTGGGACCACGGGGGGTACCCATATATTTT. Encoded protein: CASSLVGPRGVPIYF.

The genes are TRBV9 and TRBJ2-7; D perhaps matches TRBD1 (6 bases). V lost 1 base and J 3 bases, leaving 14 bases between the germline ends. CDR1 is SGDLS and CDR2 is YYNGEE in the germline V gene. The CDR3 length is 15 residues. The CDR3 loop reads CASSVPWTAYYEQYF. The CDR3 DNA follows: TGTGCCAGCAGCGTACCCTGGACAGCTTACTACGAGCAGTACTTC.

The sample holds a few counts of this clonotype. CDR3 in amino acids: CASSFRDTLNYGYTF. The CDR3 nucleotides are TGTGCCAGCAGCTTCCGGGATACTCTTAACTATGGCTACACCTTC. The genes are TRBV5-6 and TRBJ1-2; no reliable D call. This CDR3 has 15 amino acids. Germline CDR1 and CDR2: SGHDT and YYEEEE. V lost 2 bases and J lost 1, with 12 bases in between.

This clonotype has a handful of counts. The chain joins TRBV18 to TRBJ2-7, with D uncertain. The germline CDR1 and CDR2 sequences are KGHSH and LQKENI. The CDR3 has 12 residues. Trimming removed 5 bases at V and 4 bases at J, with 9 bases between. The CDR3 reads CASSSLNYEQYF. The CDR3 DNA sequence: TGTGCCAGCTCATCCCTAAATTACGAGCAGTACTTC.

This chain links TRBV6-5 with TRBJ2-4; 7 bases line up with TRBD1. Germline loops: CDR1 MNHEY, CDR2 SVGAGI. V shed 6 bases, J shed 5 bases, and the junction held 4 bases outside the gene matches. The CDR3 loop spans 13 amino acids. CDR3 protein: CASSSGTENIQYF. The CDR3 DNA is TGTGCCAGCAGCTCCGGGACAGAAAACATTCAGTACTTC.

About this clonotype itself: A junction end diverges from the germline sequence, so it may reflect a read error. The chain carries TRBV12-5 and TRBJ2-1; the D is unclear. CDR1 is LGHNT, CDR2 FRNRAP, per germline. There are 14 residues in the CDR3. The CDR3 nucleotides are TGTGCTAGTGGCCAAGACGGGTCCTACAATGGGCAGTTCTTC. Its protein is CASGQDGSYNGQFF.

Of note for this clonotype: At one of its ends the junction is not consistent with the germline gene, which may arise from a read error. This rearrangement joins TRBV6-5 to TRBJ1-5; D gene unclear. Germline V CDR1 and CDR2: MNHEY, SVGAGI. The CDR3 covers 14 residues. The CDR3 bases are TGTGCCAGCAGCAGTTCTAATAGCAATCGGCCCCAGCATTTT. This gives the protein CASSSSNSNRPQHF.

The genes are TRBV29-1 and TRBJ2-3, with D possibly being TRBD2 (6 bases). Germline values: CDR1 SQVTM, CDR2 ANQGSEA. The CDR3 has 14 residues. The V gene lost 8 bases and the J gene lost 6 bases, with 21 bases spanning the gap. DNA for the CDR3: TGCAGCTCCCGAGATCGGAGGGGAGGTGATACGCAGTATTTT. Amino acids: CSSRDRRGGDTQYF.

There are a few counts of this clonotype. The rearrangement joins TRBV11-2 to TRBJ2-3; D remains unclear. CDR3 length equals 10 residues. The V end was cut by 3 bases, the J end by 9 bases, with 4 bases between. Germline V gene lookup returns CDR1 SGHAT and CDR2 FQNNGV. CDR3 sequence reads: CASSFSTQYF. The CDR3 nucleotides are TGTGCCAGCAGCTTCTCGACGCAGTATTTT.

This chain uses TRBV7-2 with TRBJ2-3; no firm D call. Trimming stripped 2 bases from V and 2 bases from J, with 11 bases between. This CDR3 is built from 15 residues. Germline V gene data show CDR1 as SGHTA and CDR2 as FQGNSA. DNA for the CDR3: TGTGCCAGCAGCTTAATCCCCAGCGCCACAGATACGCAGTATTTT. Its protein is CASSLIPSATDTQYF.

This clonotype was observed a handful of times. V is TRBV4-1 and J is TRBJ2-7; 7 bases are shared with TRBD1. V dropped 5 bases and J dropped 0; count of bases not matched to a gene: 7. The CDR3 has 15 amino acids. Looked up from germline, CDR1 is MGHRA and CDR2 is YSYEKL. This CDR3 is CASSSGTAISYEQYF. CDR3 nucleotide sequence: TGCGCCAGCAGCTCCGGGACAGCCATCTCCTACGAGCAGTACTTC.

This clonotype showed up just once. The genes are TRBV20-1 and TRBJ2-3; perhaps TRBD2 as D (5 bases). The V gene lost 2 bases and the J gene lost 2 bases, with 14 bases spanning the gap. This CDR3 has 15 amino acids. In germline, CDR1 is DFQATT, CDR2 SNEGSKA (reference sequence). The CDR3 spells CSARLRETYTDTQYF. In DNA form, the CDR3 reads TGCAGTGCTAGACTCCGGGAAACTTACACAGATACGCAGTATTTT.

This clonotype came up a few times. The chain carries TRBV14 and TRBJ2-5, with a weak D call TRBD1 (6 bases). The CDR3 totals 12 residues. The germline V and J ends were trimmed by 5 bases and 12 bases, with 16 bases remaining between them. Germline assignment: CDR1 SGHDN and CDR2 FVKESK. The CDR3 region has the DNA TGTGCCAGCAGCTTGGGACATCCCAAAAAGTACTTC. Its translation is CASSLGHPKKYF. Full variable domain (outside the CDR3, taken from reference TRBV14 and TRBJ2-5): EAGVTQFPSHSVIEKGQTVTLRCDPISGHDNLYWYRRVMGKEIKFLLHFVKESKQDESGMPNNRFLAERTGGTYSTLKVQPAELEDSGVYFCASSLGHPKKYFGPGTRLLVL.

This CDR3 is CASSMTGGNYGYTF. CDR3 in DNA: TGTGCCAGCAGCATGACAGGGGGAAACTATGGCTACACCTTC. The V and J genes are TRBV28 and TRBJ1-2; TRBD1 matches 9 bases. The CDR3 sequence is 14 residues long. The J segment lost 2 bases and the V segment lost 6 bases, leaving 4 bases of the junction unmatched. CDR1 and CDR2 (germline): MDHEN, SYDVKM.

The V gene is TRBV9, the J gene TRBJ2-3, with 12 bases matching TRBD2. Germline V CDR1 and CDR2: SGDLS, YYNGEE. Trimming removed 3 bases from V and 5 bases from J; junction bases left unmatched: 13. The CDR3 runs 18 residues. CDR3 DNA sequence: TGTGCCAGCAGCGGGGGGCCCACTAGCGGGGGGCCCCGAGATACGCAGTATTTT. As protein: CASSGGPTSGGPRDTQYF.

This clonotype was counted only a few times. The chain recombines TRBV12-3 or TRBV12-4 with TRBJ1-6; perhaps TRBD1 as D (5 bases). CDR3 length: 16 residues. V shed 6 bases and J shed 0 bases, with 12 bases lying between them. DNA of the CDR3: TGTGCCAGCAGCCGACAGTTGAGCTCCTATAATTCACCCCTCCACTTT. It encodes CASSRQLSSYNSPLHF.

This clonotype was observed a handful of times. This sequence joins TRBV4-3 and TRBJ2-7, with 8 bases lining up with TRBD2. Germline V gene sequence: CDR1 LGHNA, CDR2 YSLEER. Trimming at V came to 1 base and at J to 0 bases, leaving 11 bases not matched to a gene. The CDR3 is made up of 18 amino acids. In DNA, the CDR3 is TGCGCCAGCAGCCAAGTCATCCCTGCGGGGGGCGTCTCCTACGAGCAGTACTTC. It encodes CASSQVIPAGGVSYEQYF.

This chain connects TRBV3-1 to TRBJ2-6, with D unresolved. Germline V CDR1 and CDR2: LGHDT, YNNKEL (reference sequence). This CDR3 has 18 amino acids. Trimming took 3 bases from V and 0 from J, leaving 15 bases between them. DNA for the CDR3: TGTGCCAGCAGCCATATTCTACAGACACGCTCTGGGGCCAACGTCCTGACTTTC. The encoded protein is CASSHILQTRSGANVLTF.

The V gene is TRBV6-6, the J gene TRBJ1-2; 11 positions match TRBD1. The ends lost 2 bases at V and 7 bases at J; junction bases unmatched: 6. From germline, CDR1 is MNHNY and CDR2 SVGAGI (reference sequence). CDR3 length: 15 residues. The CDR3 DNA reads TGTGCCAGCAGTTACGCTGGACAGGGGGCAGGTGGCTACACCTTC. Its translation: CASSYAGQGAGGYTF.

This clonotype turned up a few times. The chain is built from TRBV7-9 and TRBJ2-2, with D hard to call. The germline V gene has CDR1 SEHNR and CDR2 FQNEAQ (reference sequence). Trimming stripped 2 bases from V and 1 base from J, with 5 bases between. The CDR3 sequence is 14 residues long. The CDR3 region is CASSLRVNTGELFF. The CDR3 DNA reads TGTGCCAGCAGCTTACGGGTGAACACCGGGGAGCTGTTTTTT. The entire variable domain, with the rest obtained from reference TRBV7-9 and TRBJ2-2, is as follows: DTGVSQNPRHKITKRGQNVTFRCDPISEHNRLYWYRQTLGQGPEFLTYFQNEAQLEKSRLLSDRFSAERPKGSFSTLEIQRTEQGDSAMYLCASSLRVNTGELFFGEGSRLTVL.

The chain has TRBV29-1 and TRBJ1-1; TRBD1 matches 7 bases. The germline CDR1 and CDR2 sequences are SQVTM and ANQGSEA. V gave up 6 bases and J gave up 10 bases; unmatched junction bases: 11. The CDR3 runs 12 residues. CDR3 sequence reads: CSVRDPGQLAFF. The CDR3 nucleotides read TGCAGCGTAAGAGACCCGGGACAGCTAGCTTTCTTT.

The genes are TRBV6-5 and TRBJ1-5; TRBD1 matches at 8 bases. With 2 bases clipped from V and 4 bases from J, the junction kept 13 bases outside the gene matches. Germline V lookup: CDR1 MNHEY, CDR2 SVGAGI. The CDR3 covers 18 residues. CDR3 nucleotides: TGTGCCAGCAGTTACCCCTCAGACTCCGGGACAGGTAATCAGCCCCAGCATTTT. Translated, it gives CASSYPSDSGTGNQPQHF.

The V and J genes are TRBV20-1 and TRBJ1-2, with D hard to call. There are 14 residues in the CDR3. The germline V gene has CDR1 DFQATT and CDR2 SNEGSKA (reference sequence). Trimming left V 1 base short and J 0 bases short, with 9 bases between. The CDR3 reads CSARGRRTNYGYTF. DNA for the CDR3: TGCAGTGCTAGAGGCAGGAGGACTAACTATGGCTACACCTTC.

This chain uses TRBV4-2 with TRBJ2-7; tentatively, D is TRBD1 or TRBD2 (5 bases each). Germline V gives CDR1 LGHNA, CDR2 YNFKEQ. CDR3 length: 19 amino acids. V shed 0 bases and J shed 4 bases, with 25 bases lying between them. The CDR3 DNA sequence: TGTGCCAGCAGCCAAGATCGGGGTACTAGGGGACCTTCCTGGTACGAGCAGTACTTC. This sequence encodes CASSQDRGTRGPSWYEQYF.